Listed here are 5 T cell receptor beta chains from one sample, sequenced in a study of molecular identifiers for immune sequencing clone quantification (dated by TCRdb to 2017 to 2018). Library method: PCR. Sequencing took place on an Illumina MiSeq. Through fastp at Q25 and MiXCR, TCRdb rebuilt clones from the public reads, retaining in-frame beta chains. Here each entry gathers all rows of one CDR3 protein and keeps the most common genes and DNA. The sample contains about 36,000 distinct CDR3 sequences, roughly 20% of them found a single time. In total, the top ten clones hold about 6.2% of the sample. The sequencing sample was made of naive CD8+ T cells from blood, with Jurkat cell RNA spiked in. The cell subset or site label on this specimen signifies: FACS-sorted CD8+CD4-CCR7+CD45RA+ naive T cells. The receptors stem from a human donor in good health. Some libraries in this study had Jurkat cell RNA spiked in.

This clonotype was counted at least ten times. V gene TRBV4-2 combines with J gene TRBJ2-7; 7 bases are a match to TRBD2. CDR1 is LGHNA, CDR2 YNFKEQ, per germline. This CDR3 contains 11 residues. The V segment lost 8 bases and the J segment 3 bases; nucleotides outside the gene matches: 1. This CDR3 is CASGEGYEQYF. The CDR3 DNA reads TGTGCCAGCGGGGAGGGCTACGAGCAGTACTTC.

This clonotype was recorded at least ten times. The rearrangement uses TRBV6-5 and TRBJ2-1; maybe TRBD2 (5 bases). The CDR3 totals 14 residues. The V end lost 2 bases, the J end lost 4 bases, and 9 bases lay between the germline ends. Germline V gives CDR1 MNHEY, CDR2 SVGAGI. The CDR3 reads CASSYGLEYNEQFF. The CDR3 nucleotides are TGTGCCAGCAGTTACGGACTGGAGTACAATGAGCAGTTCTTC.

Many counts were recorded for this clonotype. The chain has TRBV2 and TRBJ2-3; D may be TRBD1 (6 bases). V was trimmed by 6 bases and J by 4 bases, leaving 14 bases between them. Germline V lookup: CDR1 SNHLY, CDR2 FYNNEI. CDR3 size: 14 residues. In nucleotides, the CDR3 is TGTGCCAGCAGAGCGGACAGTCAGGCAGATACGCAGTATTTT. Translating gives CASRADSQADTQYF.

The chain uses TRBV4-1 and TRBJ1-5; D remains unclear. In germline, CDR1 is MGHRA, CDR2 YSYEKL. V was cut by 0 bases and J by 3 bases, with 12 bases left in between. The CDR3 has 16 amino acids. DNA for the CDR3: TGCGCCAGCAGCCAAGACCCGCGGCAGATCAATCAGCCCCAGCATTTT. Translating it yields CASSQDPRQINQPQHF.

This clonotype has a count of ten or more. J is TRBJ2-7 and V is TRBV5-1; 8 bases map to TRBD2. Per germline, CDR1 SGHRS and CDR2 YFSETQ. Unmatched junction bases numbered 3, after V lost 6 bases and J lost 4 bases. The CDR3 extends over 12 amino acids. The CDR3 here is CASKREGYEQYF. The CDR3 region has the DNA TGCGCCAGCAAACGGGAGGGTTACGAGCAGTACTTC.